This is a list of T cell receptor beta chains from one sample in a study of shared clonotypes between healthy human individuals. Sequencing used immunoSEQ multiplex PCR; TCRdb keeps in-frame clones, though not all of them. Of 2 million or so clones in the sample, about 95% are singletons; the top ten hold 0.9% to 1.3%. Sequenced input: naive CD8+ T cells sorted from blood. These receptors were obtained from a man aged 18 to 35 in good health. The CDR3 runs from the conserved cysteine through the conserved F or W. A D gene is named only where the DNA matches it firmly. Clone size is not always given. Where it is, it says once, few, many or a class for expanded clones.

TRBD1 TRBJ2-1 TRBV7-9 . CASSPARDRDLDEQFF TGTGCCAGCAGCCCCGCCCGGGACAGGGACCTCGATGAGCAGTTCTTC
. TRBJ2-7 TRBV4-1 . CASSQEVRDYEQYF TGCGCCAGCAGCCAAGAGGTCAGGGACTACGAGCAGTACTTC
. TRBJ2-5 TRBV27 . CASSLWGSGETQYF TGTGCCAGCAGTTTATGGGGGAGTGGGGAGACCCAGTACTTC
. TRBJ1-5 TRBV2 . CASSEGQGSQPQHF TGTGCCAGCAGTGAAGGTCAGGGAAGTCAGCCCCAGCATTTT
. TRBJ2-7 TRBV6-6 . CASSYWGNEQYF TGTGCCAGCAGTTACTGGGGAAACGAGCAGTACTTC
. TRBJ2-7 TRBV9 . CASSAQSAYEQYF TGTGCCAGCAGCGCTCAGAGCGCCTACGAGCAGTACTTC
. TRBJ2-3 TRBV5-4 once CASSPGHTDTQYF TGTGCCAGCAGTCCAGGGCACACAGATACGCAGTATTTT
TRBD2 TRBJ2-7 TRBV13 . CASSLEGPLGLAGQNYEQYF TGTGCCAGCAGCTTGGAGGGGCCGCTCGGACTAGCGGGCCAAAACTACGAGCAGTACTTC
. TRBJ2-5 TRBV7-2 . CASSLRLSETQYF TGTGCCAGCAGCTTGCGCCTAAGCGAGACCCAGTACTTC
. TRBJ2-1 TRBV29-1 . CSVEDLGAPGEQFF TGCAGCGTTGAAGATCTGGGCGCCCCGGGTGAGCAGTTCTTC
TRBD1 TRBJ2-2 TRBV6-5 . CASSLLQGAGGELFF TGTGCCAGCAGCCTCTTACAGGGGGCGGGCGGGGAGCTGTTTTTT
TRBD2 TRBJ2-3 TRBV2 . CASTLAGAYTDTQYF TGTGCCAGCACACTAGCGGGGGCCTACACAGATACGCAGTATTTT
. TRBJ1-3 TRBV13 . CASSHPGESVENTIYF TGTGCCAGCAGCCACCCCGGGGAGTCGGTGGAAAACACCATATATTTT
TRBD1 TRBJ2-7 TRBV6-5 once CASSLGQVASYEQYF TGTGCCAGCAGTTTAGGACAGGTGGCCTCCTACGAGCAGTACTTC
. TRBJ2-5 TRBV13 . CASSSPKYQETQYF TGTGCCAGCAGCTCCCCTAAGTACCAAGAGACCCAGTACTTC
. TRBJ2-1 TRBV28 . CASSLSPGASYNEQFF TGTGCCAGCAGTTTATCTCCGGGGGCATCCTACAATGAGCAGTTCTTC
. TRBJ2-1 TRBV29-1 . CSAAWDTSSYNEQFF TGCAGCGCCGCCTGGGACACGAGCTCCTACAATGAGCAGTTCTTC
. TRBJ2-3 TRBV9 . CASSVGAGTSTDTQYF TGTGCCAGCAGCGTAGGTGCGGGGACTAGCACAGATACGCAGTATTTT
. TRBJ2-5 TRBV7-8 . CASSSGLALETQYF TGTGCCAGCAGCTCGGGACTGGCTTTGGAGACCCAGTACTTC
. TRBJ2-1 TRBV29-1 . CSVLYNEQFF TGCAGCGTTCTTTACAATGAGCAGTTCTTC
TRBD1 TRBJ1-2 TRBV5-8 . CASSSGTGQSGGYTF TGTGCCAGCAGCAGCGGGACAGGGCAGAGCGGAGGCTACACCTTC
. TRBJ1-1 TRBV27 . CASSLGTGLRTEAFF TGTGCCAGCAGTTTGGGTACAGGGCTTCGAACTGAAGCTTTCTTT
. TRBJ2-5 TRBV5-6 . CASSLAPAPRETQYF TGTGCCAGCAGCTTGGCCCCCGCGCCTCGTGAGACCCAGTACTTC
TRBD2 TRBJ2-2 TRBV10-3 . CAISESTRTSGRDNTGELFF TGTGCCATCAGTGAGTCAACGCGGACTAGCGGGAGGGACAACACCGGGGAGCTGTTTTTT
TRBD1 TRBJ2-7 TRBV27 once CASSFGTGFSEQYF TGTGCCAGCAGTTTCGGGACAGGGTTTTCCGAGCAGTACTTC
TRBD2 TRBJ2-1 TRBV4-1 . CASSQVFGTSGVDEQFF TGCGCCAGCAGCCAAGTTTTCGGGACTAGCGGGGTCGATGAGCAGTTCTTC
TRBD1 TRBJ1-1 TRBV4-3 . CASSQARTGANTEAFF TGCGCCAGCAGCCAGGCTCGAACAGGGGCGAACACTGAAGCTTTCTTT
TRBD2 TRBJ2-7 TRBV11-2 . CASSSPLLARGSYEQYF TGTGCCAGCAGCTCCCCCCTACTAGCGCGGGGCTCCTACGAGCAGTACTTC
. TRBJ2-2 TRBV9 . CASSVVSGTNTGELFF TGTGCCAGCAGCGTAGTAAGCGGAACGAACACCGGGGAGCTGTTTTTT
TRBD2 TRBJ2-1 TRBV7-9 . CASSFSGRADEQFF TGTGCCAGCAGCTTTAGCGGGAGGGCCGATGAGCAGTTCTTC
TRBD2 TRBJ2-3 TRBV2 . CASSEKVSGILADTQYF TGTGCCAGCAGTGAAAAGGTTAGCGGGATCTTGGCAGATACGCAGTATTTT
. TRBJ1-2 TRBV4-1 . CASSQEVLNGYTF TGCGCCAGCAGCCAAGAGGTTCTGAATGGCTACACCTTC
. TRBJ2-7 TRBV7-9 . CASSSGGLYEQYF TGTGCCAGCAGCTCCGGGGGCCTCTACGAGCAGTACTTC
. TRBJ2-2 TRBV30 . CASRTPTGELFF TGTGCCTCCCGGACGCCCACCGGGGAGCTGTTTTTT
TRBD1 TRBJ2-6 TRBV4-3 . CASSPTREQGADLVF TGCGCCAGCAGCCCCACGAGAGAACAGGGGGCTGATCTTGTTTTC
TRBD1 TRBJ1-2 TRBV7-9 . CASSSIDREANYGYTF TGTGCCAGCAGCTCAATCGACAGGGAGGCTAACTATGGCTACACCTTC
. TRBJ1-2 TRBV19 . CASSITPDYGYTF TGTGCCAGTAGTATAACGCCGGACTATGGCTACACCTTC
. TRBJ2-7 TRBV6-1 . CASRITSYEQYF TGTGCCAGCAGAATTACCTCCTACGAGCAGTACTTC
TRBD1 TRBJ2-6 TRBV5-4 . CASSLGAGGAGANVLTF TGTGCCAGCAGCTTGGGGGCAGGGGGCGCTGGGGCCAACGTCCTGACTTTC
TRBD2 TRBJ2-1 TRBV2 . CASKVAGGPTDEQFF TGTGCCAGCAAGGTAGCGGGGGGCCCCACTGATGAGCAGTTCTTC
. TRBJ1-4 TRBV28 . CASSLQRETNEKLFF TGTGCCAGCAGTTTACAACGGGAAACTAATGAAAAACTGTTTTTT
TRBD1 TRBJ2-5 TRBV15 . CATSRGDRGSETQYF TGTGCCACCAGCAGAGGGGACAGGGGGAGTGAGACCCAGTACTTC
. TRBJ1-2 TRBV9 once CASSESGGNGYTF TGTGCCAGCAGCGAGAGCGGGGGGAACGGCTACACCTTC
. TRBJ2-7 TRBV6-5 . CASTQRGGVEQYF TGTGCCAGCACCCAGAGGGGGGGAGTCGAGCAGTACTTC
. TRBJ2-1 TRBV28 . CASSLSPSSHNEQFF TGTGCCAGCAGTTTATCGCCTAGCAGCCACAATGAGCAGTTCTTC
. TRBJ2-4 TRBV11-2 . CASSLDADENIQYF TGTGCCAGCAGCTTAGATGCAGACGAAAACATTCAGTACTTC
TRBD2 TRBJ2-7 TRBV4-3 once CASSVLAGTYEQYF TGCGCCAGCAGCGTACTAGCGGGGACCTACGAGCAGTACTTC
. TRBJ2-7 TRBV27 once CASSPTLGMGQYF TGTGCCAGCAGTCCCACCTTAGGCATGGGGCAGTACTTC
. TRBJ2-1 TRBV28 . CASSPYGQDEQFF TGTGCCAGCAGTCCCTATGGTCAGGATGAGCAGTTCTTC
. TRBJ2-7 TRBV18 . CASSPQVESSYEQYF TGTGCCAGCTCCCCCCAAGTGGAGAGCTCCTACGAGCAGTACTTC
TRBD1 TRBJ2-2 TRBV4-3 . CASSQDITGANTGELFF TGCGCCAGCAGCCAAGATATCACAGGGGCGAACACCGGGGAGCTGTTTTTT
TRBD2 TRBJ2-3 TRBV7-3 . CASSPSGTSTDTQYF TGTGCCAGCAGCCCTAGCGGGACTAGCACAGATACGCAGTATTTT
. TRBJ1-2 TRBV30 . CAWTESNYGYTF TGTGCCTGGACAGAATCTAACTATGGCTACACCTTC
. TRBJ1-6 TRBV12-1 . CASSHQNGGSGNSPLHF TGTGCCAGCAGCCACCAAAATGGGGGATCGGGTAATTCACCCCTCCACTTT
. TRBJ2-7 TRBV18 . CASSPGGIYEQYF TGTGCCAGCTCACCCGGCGGGATCTACGAGCAGTACTTC
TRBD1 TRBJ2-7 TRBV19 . CASSILTGDEQYF TGTGCCAGTAGTATCCTGACAGGGGACGAGCAGTACTTC
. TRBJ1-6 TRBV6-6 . CASSYSGTSSPLHF TGTGCCAGCAGTTACTCGGGGACATCCTCACCCCTCCACTTT
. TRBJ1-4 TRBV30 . CAWRGQGNEKLFF TGTGCCTGGAGGGGTCAGGGAAACGAAAAACTGTTTTTT
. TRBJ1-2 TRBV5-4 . CASSAVGGSDYTF TGTGCCAGCAGCGCCGTGGGGGGGTCCGACTACACCTTC
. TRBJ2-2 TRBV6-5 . CASSLGTGELFF TGTGCCAGCAGTTTAGGTACCGGGGAGCTGTTTTTT